This T cell receptor (beta chain) stems from a study of T cells in Graves' hyperthyroidism and ophthalmopathy. Notes on the study in general: Blood held most thyroid clonotypes expanded above 0.001 frequency.

Disease duration was under 3 months in the ophthalmopathy patients, who also had a Clinical Activity Score of at least 3 and a NOSPECS grade of at least 4. RNA transcripts provided the source from which TCR beta CDR3 regions were amplified. First-round RT-PCR with HTBI primers amplified the TCR CDR3 region. TCRdb independently ran MiXCR on the multiplex PCR reads; one entry per CDR3 protein. Altogether around 600,000 distinct CDR3 sequences are present, 11% to 15% being singletons, with the ten largest covering approximately 6.4%. This clonotype has only a few counts. Its antigen is not known. The clonotype originates from a woman between 18 and 29 years old with Graves' ophthalmopathy. The source material was blood.

CDR3 coding DNA: TGCGCCAGCACCGGACTAGCGGGAGTTCGGGGTTCCTACAATGAGCAGTTCTTC. Translated: CASTGLAGVRGSYNEQFF. The chain carries TRBV5-1 and TRBJ2-1, with TRBD2 matching 13 bases. CDR1 and CDR2 from the germline V gene are SGHRS and YFSETQ. J was trimmed by 1 base and V by 6 bases; bases with no gene match: 10. This CDR3 has 18 residues.